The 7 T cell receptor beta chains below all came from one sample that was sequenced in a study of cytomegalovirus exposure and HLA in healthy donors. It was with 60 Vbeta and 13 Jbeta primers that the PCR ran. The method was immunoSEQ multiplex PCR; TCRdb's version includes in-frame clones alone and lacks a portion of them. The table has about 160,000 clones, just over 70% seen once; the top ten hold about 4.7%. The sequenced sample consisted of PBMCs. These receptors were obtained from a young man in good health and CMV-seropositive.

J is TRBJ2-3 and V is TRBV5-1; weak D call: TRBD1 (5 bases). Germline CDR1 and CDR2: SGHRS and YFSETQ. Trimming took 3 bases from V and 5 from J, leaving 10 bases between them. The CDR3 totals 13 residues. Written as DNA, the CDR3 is TGCGCCAGCAGCTCAGACAGTTTAGATACGCAGTATTTT. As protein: CASSSDSLDTQYF.

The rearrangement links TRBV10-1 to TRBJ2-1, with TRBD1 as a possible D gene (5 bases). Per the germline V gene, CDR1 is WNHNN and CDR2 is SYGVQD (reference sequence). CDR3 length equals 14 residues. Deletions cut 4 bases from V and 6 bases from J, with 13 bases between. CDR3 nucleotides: TGCGCCAGCAGTGTGAGTATGCAGGGCAATGAGCAGTTCTTC. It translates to CASSVSMQGNEQFF.

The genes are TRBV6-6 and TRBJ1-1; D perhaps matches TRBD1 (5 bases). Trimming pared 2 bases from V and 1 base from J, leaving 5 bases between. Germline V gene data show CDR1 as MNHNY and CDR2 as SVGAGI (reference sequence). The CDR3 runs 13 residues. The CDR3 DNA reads TGTGCCAGCAGTTACAGGGGGAACACTGAAGCTTTCTTT. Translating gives CASSYRGNTEAFF.

The CDR3 region is CASSYAVQPQHF. For the CDR3, the DNA is TGTGCCAGCAGTTACGCGGTTCAGCCCCAGCATTTT. The chain couples TRBV6-6 to TRBJ1-5, with D hard to call. Germline loops: CDR1 MNHNY, CDR2 SVGAGI (reference sequence). Trimming cost V 2 bases and J 6 bases, with 5 bases left between them. The CDR3 extends over 12 amino acids.

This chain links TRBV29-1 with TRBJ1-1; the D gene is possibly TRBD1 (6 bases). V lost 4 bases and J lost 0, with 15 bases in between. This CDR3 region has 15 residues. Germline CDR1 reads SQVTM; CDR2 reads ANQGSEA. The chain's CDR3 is CSVGNRVSMNTEAFF. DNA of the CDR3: TGCAGCGTTGGAAACAGGGTCAGCATGAACACTGAAGCTTTCTTT.

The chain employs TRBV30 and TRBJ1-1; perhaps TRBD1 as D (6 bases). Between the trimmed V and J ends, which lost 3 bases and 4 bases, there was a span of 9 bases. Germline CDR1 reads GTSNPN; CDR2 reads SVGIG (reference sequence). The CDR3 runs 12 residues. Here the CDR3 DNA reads TGTGCCTGGAGCCCACAGGGCACTGAAGCTTTCTTT. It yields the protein CAWSPQGTEAFF.

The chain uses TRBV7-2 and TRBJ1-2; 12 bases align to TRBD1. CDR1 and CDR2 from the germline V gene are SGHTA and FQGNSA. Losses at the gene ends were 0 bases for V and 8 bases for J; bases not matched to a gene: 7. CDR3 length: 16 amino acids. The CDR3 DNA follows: TGTGCCAGCAGCTTAGCTTCGGGACAGGGGGCAAGCGGCTACACCTTC. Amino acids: CASSLASGQGASGYTF.